This T cell receptor beta chain was found in a study of beta chain features in type 1 diabetes. This CDR3 region has 14 residues. CDR1 SGHRS and CDR2 YFSETQ come from the germline V gene. V lost 4 bases, J lost 7 bases, and 7 bases stayed unmatched. Since all of the isolated RNA was reverse transcribed, expressed TCRB transcripts were what got sequenced. The repertoire was sequenced with immunoSEQ multiplex PCR; TCRdb's copy has only in-frame clones and lacks some. Of 970,000 or so clones in the sample, roughly 15% were seen once. This TCR was recovered from a woman between 18 and 30 years old in good health. The V call is TRBV5-1, the J call TRBJ1-5; 8 bases align to TRBD1. Material: naive CD4+ T cells from blood. CDR3 region: CASSPDRATQPQHF. CDR3 DNA: TGCGCCAGCAGCCCGGACAGGGCAACCCAGCCCCAGCATTTT.